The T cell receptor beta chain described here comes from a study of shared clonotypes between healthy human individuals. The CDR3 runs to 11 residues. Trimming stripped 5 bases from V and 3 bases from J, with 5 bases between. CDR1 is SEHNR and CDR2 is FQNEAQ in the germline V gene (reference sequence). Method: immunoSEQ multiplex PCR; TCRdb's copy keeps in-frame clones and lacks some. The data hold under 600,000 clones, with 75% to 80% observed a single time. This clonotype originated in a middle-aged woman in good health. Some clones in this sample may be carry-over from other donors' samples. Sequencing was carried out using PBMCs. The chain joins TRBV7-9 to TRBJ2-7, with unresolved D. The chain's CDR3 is CASSVRYEQYF. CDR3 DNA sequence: TGTGCCAGCAGCGTACGCTACGAGCAGTACTTC.